Shown below are 3 T cell receptor beta chains from a single sample sequenced in a study of T cell responses to AZD1222 COVID-19 vaccine. The data were produced by immunoSEQ multiplex PCR, yet TCRdb's version contains in-frame clones alone and is incomplete. This table holds about 120,000 clones, just over 90% found once. The sample here was peripheral blood, taken on day 0 of AZD1222 vaccination. The receptors here all came from an adult in good health.

The rearrangement links TRBV30 to TRBJ1-1, with D perhaps TRBD1 (5 bases). Trimming removed 2 bases at V and 5 bases at J, with 18 bases between. CDR3 length: 15 residues. Germline CDR1 and CDR2: GTSNPN and SVGIG (reference sequence). CDR3 amino acids: CAWSPPPRGRTEAFF. The CDR3 DNA is TGTGCCTGGAGTCCTCCTCCGCGGGGCCGAACTGAAGCTTTCTTT.

This clone was seen once. V and J are TRBV12-3 or TRBV12-4 and TRBJ2-7, with a tentative D call TRBD1 (6 bases). This CDR3 contains 13 residues. V lost 3 bases to trimming and J lost 4 bases, with 10 bases between them. CDR3 DNA sequence: TGTGCCAGCAGTTTGGACAGACAATACGAGCAGTACTTC. It is translated as CASSLDRQYEQYF.

This sequence joins TRBV6-6 and TRBJ2-7; 7 bases are shared with TRBD1. The germline V gene encodes CDR1 MNHNY and CDR2 SVGAGI (reference sequence). The CDR3 contains 14 residues. V lost 0 bases and J lost 6; bases outside the gene matches: 5. The CDR3 protein is CASSYSDRPGEQYF. The CDR3 nucleotides are TGTGCCAGCAGTTACTCGGACAGGCCGGGCGAGCAGTACTTC.